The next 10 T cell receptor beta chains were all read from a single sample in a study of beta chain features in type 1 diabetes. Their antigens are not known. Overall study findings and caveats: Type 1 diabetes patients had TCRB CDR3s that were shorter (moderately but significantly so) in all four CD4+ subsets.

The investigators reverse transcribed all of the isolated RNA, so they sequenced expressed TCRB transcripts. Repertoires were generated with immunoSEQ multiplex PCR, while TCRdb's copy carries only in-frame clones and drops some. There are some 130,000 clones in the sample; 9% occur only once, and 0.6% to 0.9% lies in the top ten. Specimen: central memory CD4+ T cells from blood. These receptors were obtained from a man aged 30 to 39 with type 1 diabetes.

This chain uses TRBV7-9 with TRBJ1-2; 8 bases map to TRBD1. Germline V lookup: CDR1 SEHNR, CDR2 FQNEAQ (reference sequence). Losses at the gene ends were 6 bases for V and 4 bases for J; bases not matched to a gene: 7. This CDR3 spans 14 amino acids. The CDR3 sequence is CASSRTGSGYGYTF. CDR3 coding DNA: TGTGCCAGCAGTCGGACAGGGTCGGGCTATGGCTACACCTTC.

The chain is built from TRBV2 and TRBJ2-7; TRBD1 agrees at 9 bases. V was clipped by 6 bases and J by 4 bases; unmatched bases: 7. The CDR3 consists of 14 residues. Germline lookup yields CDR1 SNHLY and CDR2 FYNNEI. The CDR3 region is CASSVLGTGYEQYF. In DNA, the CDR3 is TGTGCCAGCAGCGTTCTTGGGACAGGGTACGAGCAGTACTTC.

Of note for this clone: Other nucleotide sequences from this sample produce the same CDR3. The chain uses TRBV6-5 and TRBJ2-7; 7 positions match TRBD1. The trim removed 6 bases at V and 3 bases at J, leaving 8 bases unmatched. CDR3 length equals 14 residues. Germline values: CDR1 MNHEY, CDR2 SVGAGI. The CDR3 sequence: CASSRDRVDYEQYF. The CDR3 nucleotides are TGTGCCAGCAGCCGGGACAGAGTGGACTACGAGCAGTACTTC.

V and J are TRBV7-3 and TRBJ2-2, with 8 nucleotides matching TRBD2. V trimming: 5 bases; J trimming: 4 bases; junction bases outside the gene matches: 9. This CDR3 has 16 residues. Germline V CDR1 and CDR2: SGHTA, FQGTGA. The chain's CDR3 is CASSIEAGGITGELFF. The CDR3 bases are TGTGCCAGCAGCATAGAGGCGGGGGGCATCACCGGGGAGCTGTTTTTT. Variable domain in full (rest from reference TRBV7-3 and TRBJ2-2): GAGVSQTPSNKVTEKGKYVELRCDPISGHTALYWYRQSLGQGPEFLIYFQGTGAADDSGLPNDRFFAVRPEGSVSTLKIQRTERGDSAVYLCASSIEAGGITGELFFGEGSRLTVL.

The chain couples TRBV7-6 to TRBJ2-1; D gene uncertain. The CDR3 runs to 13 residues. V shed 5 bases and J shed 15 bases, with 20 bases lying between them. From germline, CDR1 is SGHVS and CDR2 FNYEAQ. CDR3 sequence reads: CASSPWMERPLFF. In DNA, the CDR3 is TGTGCCAGCAGCCCATGGATGGAGCGTCCTTTGTTCTTC.

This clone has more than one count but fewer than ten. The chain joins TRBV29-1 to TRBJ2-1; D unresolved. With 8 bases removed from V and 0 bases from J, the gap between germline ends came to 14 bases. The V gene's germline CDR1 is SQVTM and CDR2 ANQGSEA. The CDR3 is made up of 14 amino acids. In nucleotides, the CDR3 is TGCAGCTTTGGCGAGAGAGGCTCCTACAATGAGCAGTTCTTC. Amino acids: CSFGERGSYNEQFF.

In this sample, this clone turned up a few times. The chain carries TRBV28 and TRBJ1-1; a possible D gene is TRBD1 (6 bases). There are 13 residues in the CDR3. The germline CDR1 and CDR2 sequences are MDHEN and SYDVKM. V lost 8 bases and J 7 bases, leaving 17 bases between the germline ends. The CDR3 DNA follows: TGTGCCAGCTCTGACAGGCGAAGCTTTGAAGCTTTCTTT. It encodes CASSDRRSFEAFF.

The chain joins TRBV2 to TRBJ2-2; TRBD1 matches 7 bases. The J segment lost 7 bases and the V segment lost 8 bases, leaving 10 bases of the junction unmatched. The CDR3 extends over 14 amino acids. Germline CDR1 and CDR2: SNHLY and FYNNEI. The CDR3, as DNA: TGTGCCAGCGCGAGAACAGGGGCAGGCGGGGAGCTGTTTTTT. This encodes CASARTGAGGELFF.

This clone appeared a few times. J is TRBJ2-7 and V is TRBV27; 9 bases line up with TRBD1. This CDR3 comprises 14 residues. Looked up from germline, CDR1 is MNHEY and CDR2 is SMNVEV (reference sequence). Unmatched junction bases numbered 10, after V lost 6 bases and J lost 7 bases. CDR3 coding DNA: TGTGCCAGCAGGGATGGACAGGGGACGAGGGAGCAGTACTTC. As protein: CASRDGQGTREQYF.

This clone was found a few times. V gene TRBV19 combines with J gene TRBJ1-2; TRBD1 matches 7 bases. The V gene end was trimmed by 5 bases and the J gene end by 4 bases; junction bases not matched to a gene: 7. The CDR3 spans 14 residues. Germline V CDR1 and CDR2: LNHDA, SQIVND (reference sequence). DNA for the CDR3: TGTGCCAGTAGTGCGGGACAGCCCATCTATGGCTACACCTTC. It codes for CASSAGQPIYGYTF.